A selection of T cell receptor beta chains follows, all from one sample in a study of blood T cell repertoires in COVID-19. The method was immunoSEQ multiplex PCR; TCRdb's version includes in-frame clones alone and lacks a portion of them. The sample shows over 350,000 clones, 88% of them seen only once. The sample taken for sequencing was PBMCs or T cells enriched from blood (not recorded which). The receptor set was obtained from a woman aged 18-29 years who had recovered from COVID-19. The CDR3 runs from the conserved cysteine through the conserved F or W. A D gene is named only where the DNA matches it firmly. Size is stated for part of the rows, as once, few or many counts, or as a class when the clone is expanded.

v_call	j_call	clone_size	d_call	cdr3_nt	cdr3_aa
TRBV4-1	TRBJ2-7	once	NA	TGCGCCAGCAGCCTCCAAGACGGGAGATCCTACGAGCAGTACTTC	CASSLQDGRSYEQYF
TRBV30	TRBJ1-1	NA	NA	TGTGCCTGGATGGGGCACACTAACACTGAAGCTTTCTTT	CAWMGHTNTEAFF
TRBV7-3	TRBJ2-3	NA	NA	TGTGCCAGCAGCTTAACCCCAGGGGCCCGAAGCTTGCAGTATTTT	CASSLTPGARSLQYF
TRBV13	TRBJ1-2	NA	TRBD1	TGTGCCAGCAGATCCGCCGGACAGGGGAGGGACGGCTACACCTTC	CASRSAGQGRDGYTF
TRBV19	TRBJ1-2	NA	NA	TGTGCCAGTAGTATATCGTCAGTCACCTATGGCTACACCTTC	CASSISSVTYGYTF
TRBV2	TRBJ2-5	few	TRBD2	TGTGCCAGCGAGTCACGGGGGGGCCCCCTTCTACAAGAGACCCAGTACTTC	CASESRGGPLLQETQYF
TRBV24-1	TRBJ2-2	NA	TRBD2	TGTGCCACCGAGGCTAGCGGGGGCCCTAGGGACGGGGAGCTGTTTTTT	CATEASGGPRDGELFF
TRBV12-3/TRBV12-4	TRBJ2-5	once	NA	TGTGCCAGCAGTCCCCCAGCAGGGGAGACCCAGTACTTC	CASSPPAGETQYF
TRBV11-2	TRBJ2-3	NA	NA	TGTGCCAGCAGCTCACCTTCGCCGGGGAGAGATACGCAGTATTTT	CASSSPSPGRDTQYF
TRBV5-1	TRBJ1-3	NA	NA	TGCGCCAGCAGCTTGCTGGGGCAGGGGTATGGAAACACCATATATTTT	CASSLLGQGYGNTIYF
TRBV28	TRBJ1-2	NA	NA	TGTGCCAGCAGTTTGCAGAATAACTATGGCTACACCTTC	CASSLQNNYGYTF
TRBV24-1	TRBJ2-7	NA	TRBD1	TGTGCCACCAGTGACTCGGACGGGACAGGTCTCTACGAGCAGTACTTC	CATSDSDGTGLYEQYF
TRBV4-2	TRBJ1-4	NA	TRBD1	TGTGCCAGCAGCCACAGACAGGGGGCAACTAATGAAAAACTGTTTTTT	CASSHRQGATNEKLFF
TRBV5-5	TRBJ1-5	NA	TRBD1	TGTGCCAGCAGCCTCGGACAGGGAAGACAGCCCCAGCATTTT	CASSLGQGRQPQHF
TRBV29-1	TRBJ2-7	NA	TRBD1	TGCAGCGTTGAAGGGGACAGCCCGACCTACGAGCAGTACTTC	CSVEGDSPTYEQYF
TRBV4-3	TRBJ2-1	NA	TRBD2	TGCGCCAGCAGCCCTAGTAGCGGGGGGCCCTCCTACAATGAGCAGTTCTTC	CASSPSSGGPSYNEQFF
TRBV10-3	TRBJ1-6	once	TRBD1	TGTGCCATCGGACAGGGGTTGGGGAATTCACCCCTCCACTTT	CAIGQGLGNSPLHF
TRBV6-1	TRBJ1-4	NA	TRBD1	TGTGCCAGCAGTGAGGGACAGGGAAGTTATGAAAAACTGTTTTTT	CASSEGQGSYEKLFF
TRBV6-2/TRBV6-3	TRBJ1-1	NA	NA	TGTGCCAGCAGTTATTTTGGACAAAGAACTGAAGCTTTCTTT	CASSYFGQRTEAFF
TRBV14	TRBJ1-2	NA	NA	TGTGCCAGCAGCCAAGAGCCCCTGGGGGCGCGAGGCTACACCTTC	CASSQEPLGARGYTF
TRBV2	TRBJ1-5	NA	NA	TGTGCCAGCAGTGGATTCGACTCGGCTATCACCCAGCATTTT	CASSGFDSAITQHF
TRBV12-3/TRBV12-4	TRBJ1-2	NA	TRBD1	TGTGCCAGCAGTGTTGGCAGACAGGGGAACTACACCTTC	CASSVGRQGNYTF